This T cell receptor (beta chain) was captured in a study of cytomegalovirus exposure and HLA in healthy donors. Study as a whole: The Caucasian-associated ancestry cluster held over 65% of over 350 genotyped donors.

Points on this clone: Its specificity is unknown.

Though nominally healthy at sampling, donors likely had unrecorded immune exposures. In the PCR, 60 Vbeta and 13 Jbeta primers were used. The data were produced by immunoSEQ multiplex PCR, yet TCRdb's version contains in-frame clones alone and is incomplete. The sample has about 200,000 clones, about 78% seen once; the top ten hold 2.9%. The CDR3 totals 16 residues. J lost 5 bases, V lost 5 bases, and 6 bases had no gene match. Per germline, CDR1 MNHEY and CDR2 SMNVEV (reference sequence). Broader study findings: The study assumed roughly uniform donor sequencing depth for presence/absence analyses.

Sequencing was carried out using PBMCs. The J gene is TRBJ2-1, the V gene TRBV27; 13 bases match TRBD2. The receptor was derived from a woman aged 25 to 45 in good health and CMV-seronegative. This CDR3 is CASSPGTSGVNNEQFF. CDR3 in DNA: TGTGCCAGCAGTCCTGGGACTAGCGGGGTTAACAATGAGCAGTTCTTC.